Below, 25 T cell receptor beta chains from the same sample are listed, as sequenced in a study of blood T cell repertoires in COVID-19. Here immunoSEQ multiplex PCR was the method, and the copy in TCRdb shows in-frame clones only, minus some. The profile shows over 250,000 clones, about nine tenths of them singletons. Specimen: peripheral blood. All receptors derive from a woman in her fifties or sixties with COVID-19, enrolled during active disease.

The rearrangement joins TRBV11-3 to TRBJ2-1; no clear D. V was clipped by 1 base and J by 9 bases, with 13 bases between them. There are 14 residues in the CDR3. Germline V lookup: CDR1 SGHNT, CDR2 YENEEA. The CDR3 protein is CASSLASTTTEQFF. The CDR3, as DNA: TGTGCCAGCAGCTTAGCCTCAACAACTACTGAGCAGTTCTTC. Using reference TRBV11-3 and TRBJ2-1 for the parts outside the CDR3, the full variable domain is EAGVVQSPRYKIIEKKQPVAFWCNPISGHNTLYWYLQNLGQGPELLIRYENEEAVDDSQLPKDRFSAERLKGVDSTLKIQPAELGDSAVYLCASSLASTTTEQFFGPGTRLTVL.

CDR3 coding DNA: TGTGCCAGCAGCATACAGGGGGCTTTACCGAACACTGAAGCTTTCTTT. It codes for CASSIQGALPNTEAFF. The chain is built from TRBV5-4 and TRBJ1-1, with 9 nucleotides matching TRBD1. Losses at the gene ends were 4 bases for V and 1 base for J; bases not matched to a gene: 8. Germline CDR1 SGHNT, CDR2 YYREEE (reference sequence). This CDR3 has 16 residues.

This sequence joins TRBV12-3 or TRBV12-4 and TRBJ2-3; the D is unclear. The CDR3 spans 12 residues. V gave up 6 bases and J gave up 4 bases, with 8 bases separating them. This chain's CDR3 is CASSLSPDTQYF. CDR3 DNA: TGTGCCAGCAGCCTGTCTCCAGATACGCAGTATTTT.

V gene TRBV15 combines with J gene TRBJ2-7; no clear D gene. The V gene lost 0 bases and the J gene lost 9 bases, with 15 bases spanning the gap. The CDR3 has 14 amino acids. Germline loops: CDR1 LNHNV, CDR2 YYDKDF (reference sequence). The DNA of the CDR3 is TGTGCCACCAGCAGAGATCGGTCGATCGGTTTGCAGTACTTC. Protein sequence: CATSRDRSIGLQYF.

This chain connects TRBV4-2 to TRBJ2-4; 10 bases line up with TRBD2. This CDR3 has 16 amino acids. With V trimmed by 1 base and J by 5 bases, 5 bases remained unmatched. Germline V gene lookup returns CDR1 LGHNA and CDR2 YNFKEQ. This chain's CDR3 is CASSQVSGRIQNIQYF. CDR3 DNA: TGTGCCAGCAGCCAAGTTAGCGGGAGGATCCAAAACATTCAGTACTTC.

The chain carries TRBV24-1 and TRBJ2-5, with TRBD2 as a possible D gene (6 bases). Trimming left V 4 bases short and J 10 bases short, with 15 bases between. The CDR3 is 13 amino acids. In germline, CDR1 is KGHDR, CDR2 SFDVKD. CDR3 amino acids: CATSEAHRGNQYF. For the CDR3, the DNA is TGTGCCACCAGTGAGGCCCACCGGGGGAACCAGTACTTC.

The rearrangement joins TRBV11-2 to TRBJ2-1; 9 nucleotides align to TRBD2. The CDR3 has 15 amino acids. V was pared by 1 base and J by 7 bases, with 5 bases of the junction left unmatched. Germline V CDR1 and CDR2: SGHAT, FQNNGV. CDR3 amino acids: CASSLVAGVLNEQFF. CDR3 sequence (DNA): TGTGCCAGCAGCTTAGTAGCGGGAGTTTTAAATGAGCAGTTCTTC.

The rearrangement joins TRBV12-3 or TRBV12-4 to TRBJ1-2, with D possibly being TRBD1 (5 bases). CDR3 length: 12 amino acids. Trimming pared 5 bases from V and 5 bases from J, leaving 9 bases between. For the CDR3, the DNA is TGTGCCAGCAGTGAAACAGGATATGGCTACACCTTC. Translating gives CASSETGYGYTF.

The genes are TRBV3-1 (or the pseudogene TRBV3-2) and TRBJ1-6; D gene unclear. Per the germline V gene, CDR1 is LGHDT and CDR2 is YNNKEL (reference sequence). Between the trimmed V and J ends, which lost 1 base and 7 bases, there was a span of 8 bases. CDR3 size: 14 residues. The CDR3, as DNA: TGTGCCAGCAGCCAAGGTCTCGAGAATTCACCCCTCCACTTT. This codes for CASSQGLENSPLHF.

CDR3 sequence: CASSQESGSSYGYTF. In DNA, the CDR3 is TGCGCCAGCAGCCAAGAATCGGGGTCGAGCTATGGCTACACCTTC. J is TRBJ1-2 and V is TRBV4-3; D unclear. Germline CDR1 and CDR2: LGHNA and YSLEER. This CDR3 is built from 15 residues. The ends were cut back, 0 bases at V and 4 bases at J, with 12 bases in the middle.

The J gene is TRBJ2-1, the V gene TRBV5-1, with a weak D call TRBD1 (7 bases). The CDR3 extends over 15 amino acids. Germline values: CDR1 SGHRS, CDR2 YFSETQ. V dropped 4 bases and J dropped 3 bases, with 14 bases sitting between them. CDR3 amino acids: CASSLRGADYNEQFF. The CDR3 DNA reads TGCGCCAGCAGCCTCAGGGGGGCAGACTACAATGAGCAGTTCTTC.

The genes are TRBV11-2 and TRBJ1-3, with D uncertain. Trimming shortened V by 6 bases and J by 4 bases, and 10 bases separated the two germline ends. The CDR3 extends over 13 amino acids. The germline V gene has CDR1 SGHAT and CDR2 FQNNGV. For the CDR3, the DNA is TGTGCCAGCAGTCATCCGCAGGGAAACACCATATATTTT. Protein: CASSHPQGNTIYF.

V is TRBV6-1 and J is TRBJ2-5; 10 bases map to TRBD2. Germline lookup yields CDR1 MNHNS and CDR2 SASEGT. The CDR3 is 16 amino acids. Trimming removed 4 bases from V and 1 base from J; junction bases left unmatched: 6. The CDR3 loop reads CASSVLRTSGQETQYF. CDR3 sequence (DNA): TGTGCCAGCAGTGTCCTCCGGACTAGCGGCCAAGAGACCCAGTACTTC.

V usage is TRBV20-1 and J usage is TRBJ1-1, with D maybe TRBD1 (6 bases). V was clipped by 6 bases and J by 6 bases, with 11 bases between them. The CDR3 loop spans 11 amino acids. Per the germline V gene, CDR1 is DFQATT and CDR2 is SNEGSKA (reference sequence). In DNA form, the CDR3 reads TGCAGTGCGGTACAGGGCCCTGAAGCTTTCTTT. Amino acids: CSAVQGPEAFF.

V gene TRBV7-2 combines with J gene TRBJ2-5, with 7 nucleotides matching TRBD2. The CDR3 consists of 11 residues. V shed 8 bases and J 7 bases; nucleotides not matched to a gene: 4. Germline V CDR1 and CDR2: SGHTA, FQGNSA. CDR3 region: CASRSGGTQYF. The CDR3 DNA follows: TGTGCCAGCCGGTCGGGAGGGACCCAGTACTTC.

The genes are TRBV5-1 and TRBJ2-7; D gene uncertain. The germline gives CDR1 SGHRS, CDR2 YFSETQ. Trimming pared 4 bases from V and 2 bases from J, leaving 16 bases between. The CDR3 contains 15 residues. The CDR3 DNA reads as TGCGCCAGCAGCGAAACTCCTCTCTCTCCCTACGAGCAGTACTTC. It yields the protein CASSETPLSPYEQYF.

V and J are TRBV29-1 and TRBJ1-2; no firm D call. CDR3 length: 11 residues. V was trimmed by 6 bases and J by 2 bases, leaving 7 bases between them. Germline V gene sequence: CDR1 SQVTM, CDR2 ANQGSEA. This chain's CDR3 is CSVPRNYGYTF. CDR3 in DNA: TGCAGCGTCCCTCGGAACTATGGCTACACCTTC.

The rearrangement uses TRBV11-2 and TRBJ2-7; possibly TRBD2 for D (5 bases). The ends were cut back, 4 bases at V and 3 bases at J, with 22 bases in the middle. CDR1 and CDR2 from the germline V gene are SGHAT and FQNNGV. The CDR3 totals 17 residues. The CDR3 DNA reads as TGTGCCAGCAGCTCGGGATTAAAGACCGCGCTTGGCTACGAGCAGTACTTC. Translation: CASSSGLKTALGYEQYF.

J is TRBJ2-3 and V is TRBV4-1, with 10 bases identical to TRBD2. The CDR3 is made up of 18 amino acids. Germline CDR1 is MGHRA and CDR2 is YSYEKL. J lost 2 bases, V lost 1 base, and 9 bases had no gene match. CDR3 protein: CASSQVAGGLATTDTQYF. CDR3 nucleotide sequence: TGCGCCAGCAGCCAAGTAGCGGGGGGACTAGCGACCACAGATACGCAGTATTTT.

The genes are TRBV11-3 and TRBJ2-3; 7 bases align to TRBD1. The V gene's germline CDR1 is SGHNT and CDR2 YENEEA. The V and J ends lost 5 bases and 2 bases, in that order; junction bases with no gene match: 10. The CDR3 loop spans 16 amino acids. CDR3 coding DNA: TGTGCCAGCAGCATAAGCCGGGACAGCAACACAGATACGCAGTATTTT. Its translation: CASSISRDSNTDTQYF.

This clone was observed a single time. The V call is TRBV7-3, the J call TRBJ2-7; D is ambiguous. This CDR3 is built from 14 residues. The germline CDR1 and CDR2 sequences are SGHTA and FQGTGA. V was pared by 4 bases and J by 2 bases, with 12 bases between. For the CDR3, the DNA is TGTGCCAGCAGCTCTCAACAGCCTCCCTACGAGCAGTACTTC. It translates to CASSSQQPPYEQYF.

This clone was found once. V usage is TRBV5-1 and J usage is TRBJ1-3; TRBD1 matches 7 bases. There are 15 residues in the CDR3. Per germline, CDR1 SGHRS and CDR2 YFSETQ. Trimming at V came to 4 bases and at J to 4 bases, leaving 8 bases not matched to a gene. CDR3 in DNA: TGCGCCAGCAGCCCCACACCGGGACAGGGAAACACCATATATTTT. Protein product: CASSPTPGQGNTIYF.

The rearrangement links TRBV12-3 or TRBV12-4 to TRBJ2-7; possibly TRBD1 for D (5 bases). There are 13 residues in the CDR3. Trimming took off 5 bases at V and 3 bases at J, with 11 bases between the two ends. The CDR3 nucleotides read TGTGCCAGCAGTAACAGGTGGGGCTACGAGCAGTACTTC. Protein sequence: CASSNRWGYEQYF.

The chain couples TRBV5-6 to TRBJ1-5; D is perhaps TRBD1 (6 bases). The germline V and J ends were trimmed by 0 bases and 0 bases, with 7 bases remaining between them. The germline V gene has CDR1 SGHDT and CDR2 YYEEEE. CDR3 size: 15 residues. As DNA, the CDR3 is TGTGCCAGCAGCTTGGGGGGGCATAGCAATCAGCCCCAGCATTTT. Translating gives CASSLGGHSNQPQHF.

This clone was seen once. The chain couples TRBV2 to TRBJ2-7; TRBD1 matches at 7 bases. This CDR3 spans 13 amino acids. With V trimmed by 4 bases and J by 2 bases, 2 bases remained unmatched. Germline values: CDR1 SNHLY, CDR2 FYNNEI. Here the CDR3 DNA reads TGTGCCAGCAGTGGTGACAGGGCCTACGAGCAGTACTTC. Protein product: CASSGDRAYEQYF.